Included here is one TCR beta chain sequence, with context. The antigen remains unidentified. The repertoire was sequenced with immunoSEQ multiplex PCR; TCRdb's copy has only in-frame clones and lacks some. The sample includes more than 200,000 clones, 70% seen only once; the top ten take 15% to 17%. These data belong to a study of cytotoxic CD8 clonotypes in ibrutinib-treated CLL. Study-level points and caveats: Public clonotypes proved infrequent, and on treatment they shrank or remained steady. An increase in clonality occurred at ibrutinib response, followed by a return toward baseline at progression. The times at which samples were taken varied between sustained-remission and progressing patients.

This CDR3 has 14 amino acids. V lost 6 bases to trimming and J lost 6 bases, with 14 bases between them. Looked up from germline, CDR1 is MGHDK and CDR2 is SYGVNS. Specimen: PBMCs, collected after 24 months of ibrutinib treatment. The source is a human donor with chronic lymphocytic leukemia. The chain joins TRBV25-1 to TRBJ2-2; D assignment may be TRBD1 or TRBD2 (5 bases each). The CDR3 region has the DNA TGTGCCAGCAGCCCGGGGCCAACGCCCGGGGAGCTGTTTTTT. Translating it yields CASSPGPTPGELFF.